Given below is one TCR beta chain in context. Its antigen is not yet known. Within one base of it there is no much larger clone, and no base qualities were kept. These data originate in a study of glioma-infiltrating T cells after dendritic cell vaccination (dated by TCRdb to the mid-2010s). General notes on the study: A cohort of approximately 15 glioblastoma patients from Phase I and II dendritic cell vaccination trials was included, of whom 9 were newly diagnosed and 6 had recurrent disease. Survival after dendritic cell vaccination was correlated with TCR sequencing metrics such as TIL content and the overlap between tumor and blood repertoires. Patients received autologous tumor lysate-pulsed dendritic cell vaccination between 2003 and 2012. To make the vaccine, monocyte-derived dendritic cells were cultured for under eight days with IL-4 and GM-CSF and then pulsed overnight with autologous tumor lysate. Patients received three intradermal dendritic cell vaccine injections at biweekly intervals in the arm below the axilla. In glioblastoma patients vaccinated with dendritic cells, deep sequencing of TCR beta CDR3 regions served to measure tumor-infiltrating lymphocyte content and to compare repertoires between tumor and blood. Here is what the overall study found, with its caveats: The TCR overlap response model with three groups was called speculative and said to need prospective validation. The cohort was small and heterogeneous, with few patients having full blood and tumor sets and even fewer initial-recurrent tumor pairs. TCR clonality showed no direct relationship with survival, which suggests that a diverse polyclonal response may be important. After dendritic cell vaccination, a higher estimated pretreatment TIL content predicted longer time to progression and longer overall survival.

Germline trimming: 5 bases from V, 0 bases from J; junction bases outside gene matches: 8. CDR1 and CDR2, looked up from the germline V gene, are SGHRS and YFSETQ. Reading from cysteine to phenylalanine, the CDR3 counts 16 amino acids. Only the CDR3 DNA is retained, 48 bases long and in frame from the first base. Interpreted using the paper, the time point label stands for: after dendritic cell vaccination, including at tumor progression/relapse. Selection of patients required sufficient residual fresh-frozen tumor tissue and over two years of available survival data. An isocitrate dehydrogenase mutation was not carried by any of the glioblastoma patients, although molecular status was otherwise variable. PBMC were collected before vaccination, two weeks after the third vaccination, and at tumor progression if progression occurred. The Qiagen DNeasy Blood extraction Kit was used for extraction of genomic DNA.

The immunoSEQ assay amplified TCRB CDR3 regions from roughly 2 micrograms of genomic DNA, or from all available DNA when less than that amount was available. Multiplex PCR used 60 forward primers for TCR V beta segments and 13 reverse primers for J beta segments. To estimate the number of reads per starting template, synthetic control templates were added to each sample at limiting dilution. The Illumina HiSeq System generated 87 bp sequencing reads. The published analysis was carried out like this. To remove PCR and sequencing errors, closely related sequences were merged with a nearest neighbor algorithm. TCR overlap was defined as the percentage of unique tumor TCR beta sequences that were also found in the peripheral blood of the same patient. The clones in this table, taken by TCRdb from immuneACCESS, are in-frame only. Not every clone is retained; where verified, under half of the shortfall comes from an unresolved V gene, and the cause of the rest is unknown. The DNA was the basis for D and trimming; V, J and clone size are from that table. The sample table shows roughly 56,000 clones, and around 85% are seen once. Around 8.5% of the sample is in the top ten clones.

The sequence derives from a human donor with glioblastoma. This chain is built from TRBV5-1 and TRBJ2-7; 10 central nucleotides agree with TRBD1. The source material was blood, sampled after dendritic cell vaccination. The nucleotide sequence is TGCGCCAGCAGTCCGACAGGGGGCGGAATCTCCTACGAGCAGTACTTC. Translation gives CASSPTGGGISYEQYF.